This T cell receptor (beta chain) was captured by sequencing in a study of T cell responses to AZD1222 COVID-19 vaccine. About the study: Second-dose intervals of approximately 4 or approximately 12 weeks were pooled.

Assay: immunoSEQ multiplex PCR; the TCRdb copy retains only in-frame clones and omits some. This repertoire shows over 65,000 clones, about 90% found once; its top ten account for approximately 7%. Concerning this clone itself: The target antigen is unknown.

Whole-study findings and limits: Variant regions that are unmutated are reportedly the target of nearly half of spike-specific TCRs. White British donors predominated, females outnumbered males, and clonal diversity was possibly underestimated. Repertoires were obtained only post-peak T cell response.

This sample comprised peripheral blood, obtained on day 0 of AZD1222 vaccination. This TCR was sampled from an adult in good health.

CDR3 residues: CASSENSAVSNEKLFF. The CDR3 DNA is TGTGCCAGCAGCGAAAACTCTGCGGTTAGTAATGAAAAACTGTTTTTT. The chain links TRBV7-9 to TRBJ1-4; D ambiguous. Germline lookup yields CDR1 SEHNR and CDR2 FQNEAQ (reference sequence). The CDR3 runs 16 residues. V was cut by 5 bases and J by 4 bases, with 17 bases left in between.